The entry that follows covers one TCR beta chain sequence. This sample is part of a study of blood T cell repertoires in COVID-19. Some clones are missing from TCRdb's copy, which holds only in-frame ones; the method was immunoSEQ multiplex PCR. The repertoire has approximately 47,000 clones, approximately 90% of them found once; the top ten carry roughly 2.5%. Germline lookup yields CDR1 MDHEN and CDR2 SYDVKM. V was pared by 7 bases and J by 9 bases, with 10 bases of the junction left unmatched. This CDR3 spans 13 amino acids. The sequenced sample was peripheral blood. This chain joins TRBV28 and TRBJ1-1; 8 bases line up with TRBD1. This sequence originates from a woman over 75 with COVID-19, enrolled during active disease. CDR3: CASTNYRGLKAFF. The CDR3 coding sequence is TGTGCCAGCACCAACTACAGGGGGTTGAAAGCTTTCTTT.